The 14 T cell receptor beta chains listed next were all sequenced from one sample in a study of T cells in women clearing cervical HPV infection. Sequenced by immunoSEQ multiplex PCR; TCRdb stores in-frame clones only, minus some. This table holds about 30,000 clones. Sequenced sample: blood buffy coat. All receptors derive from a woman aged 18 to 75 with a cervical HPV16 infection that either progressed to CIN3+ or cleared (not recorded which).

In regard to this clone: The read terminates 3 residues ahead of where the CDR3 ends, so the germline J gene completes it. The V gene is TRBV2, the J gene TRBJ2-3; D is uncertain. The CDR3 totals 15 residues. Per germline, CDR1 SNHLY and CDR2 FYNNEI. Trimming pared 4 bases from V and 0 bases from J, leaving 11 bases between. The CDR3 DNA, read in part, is TGTGCCAGCAGTGTAAATAGGGCGAGCACAGATACG. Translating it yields CASSVNRASTDT. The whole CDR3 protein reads CASSVNRASTDTQYF. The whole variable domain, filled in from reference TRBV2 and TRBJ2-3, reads EPEVTQTPSHQVTQMGQEVILRCVPISNHLYFYWYRQILGQKVEFLVSFYNNEISEKSEIFDDQFSVERPDGSNFTLKIRSTKLEDSAMYFCASSVNRASTDTQYFGPGTRLTVL.

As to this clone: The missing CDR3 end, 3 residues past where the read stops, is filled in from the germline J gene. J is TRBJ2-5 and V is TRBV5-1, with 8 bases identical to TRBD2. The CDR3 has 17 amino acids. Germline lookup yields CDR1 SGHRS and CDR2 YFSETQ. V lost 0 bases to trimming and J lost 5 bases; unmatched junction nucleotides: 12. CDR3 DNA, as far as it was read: TGCGCCAGCAGCTTGGGGGGGACTTTACAGCGGGAGGAGACC. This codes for CASSLGGTLQREET. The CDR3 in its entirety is CASSLGGTLQREETQYF.

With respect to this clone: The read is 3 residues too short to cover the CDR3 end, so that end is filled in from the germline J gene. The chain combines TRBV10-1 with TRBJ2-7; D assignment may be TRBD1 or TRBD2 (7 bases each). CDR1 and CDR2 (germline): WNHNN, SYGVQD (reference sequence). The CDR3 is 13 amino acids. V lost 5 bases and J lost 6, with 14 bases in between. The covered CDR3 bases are TGCGCCAGCAGTCCCGACAGGGAGGGCGAG. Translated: CASSPDREGE. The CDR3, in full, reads CASSPDREGEQYF.

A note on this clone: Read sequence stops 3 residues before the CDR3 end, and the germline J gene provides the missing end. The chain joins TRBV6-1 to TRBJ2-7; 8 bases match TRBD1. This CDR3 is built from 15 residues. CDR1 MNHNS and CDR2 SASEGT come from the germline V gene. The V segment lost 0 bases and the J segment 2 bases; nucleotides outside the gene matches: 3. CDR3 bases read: TGTGCCAGCAGTGAAGCGACAGGGGAAGCCTACGAG. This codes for CASSEATGEAYE. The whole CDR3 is CASSEATGEAYEQYF.

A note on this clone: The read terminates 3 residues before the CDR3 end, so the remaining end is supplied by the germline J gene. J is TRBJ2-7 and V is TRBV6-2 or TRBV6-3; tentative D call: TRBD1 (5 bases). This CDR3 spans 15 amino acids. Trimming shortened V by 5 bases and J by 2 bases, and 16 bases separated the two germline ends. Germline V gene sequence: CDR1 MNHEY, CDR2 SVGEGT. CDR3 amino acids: CASSLDSELPYEQYF. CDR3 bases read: TGTGCCAGCAGTCTAGACAGCGAACTACCCTACGAG.

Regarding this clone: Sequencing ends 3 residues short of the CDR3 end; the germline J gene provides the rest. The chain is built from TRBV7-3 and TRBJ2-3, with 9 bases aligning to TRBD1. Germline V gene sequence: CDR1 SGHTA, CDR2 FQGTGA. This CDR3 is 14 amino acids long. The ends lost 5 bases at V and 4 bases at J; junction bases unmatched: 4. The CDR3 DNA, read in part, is TGTGCCAGCAGCCGGACAGGGGTCGCAGATACG. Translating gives CASSRTGVADT. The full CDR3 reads CASSRTGVADTQYF.

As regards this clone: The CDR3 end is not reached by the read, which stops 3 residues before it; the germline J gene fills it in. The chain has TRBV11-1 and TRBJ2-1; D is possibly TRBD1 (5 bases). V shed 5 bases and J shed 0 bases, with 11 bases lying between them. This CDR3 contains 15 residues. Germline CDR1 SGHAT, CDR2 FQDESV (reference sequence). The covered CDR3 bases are TGTGCCAGCAGCGAACAGGTGAGCTCCTACAATGAG. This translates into CASSEQVSSYNE. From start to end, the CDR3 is CASSEQVSSYNEQFF.

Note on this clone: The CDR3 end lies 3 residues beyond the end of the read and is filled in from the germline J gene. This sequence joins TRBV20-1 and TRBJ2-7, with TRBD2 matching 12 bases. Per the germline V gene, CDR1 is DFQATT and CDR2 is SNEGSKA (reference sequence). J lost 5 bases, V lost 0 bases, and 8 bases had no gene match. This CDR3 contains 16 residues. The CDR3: CSAREGLAGGPDEQYF. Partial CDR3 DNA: TGCAGTGCTAGAGAGGGGCTAGCGGGGGGGCCGGACGAG.

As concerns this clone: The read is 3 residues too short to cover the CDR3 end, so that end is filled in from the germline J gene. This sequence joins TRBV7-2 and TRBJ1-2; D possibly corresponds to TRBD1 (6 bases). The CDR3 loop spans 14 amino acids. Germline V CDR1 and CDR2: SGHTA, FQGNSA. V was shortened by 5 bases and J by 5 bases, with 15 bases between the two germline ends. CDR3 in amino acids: CASSHKAGDYGYTF. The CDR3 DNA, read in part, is TGTGCCAGCAGCCATAAGGCAGGGGATTATGGC.

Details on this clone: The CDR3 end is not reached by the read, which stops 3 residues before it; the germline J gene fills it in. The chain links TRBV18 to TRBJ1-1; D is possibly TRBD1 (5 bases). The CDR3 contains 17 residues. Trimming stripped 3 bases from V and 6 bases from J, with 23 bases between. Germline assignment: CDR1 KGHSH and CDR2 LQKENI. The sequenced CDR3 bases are TGTGCCAGCTCACCCACGACTGCTTGGACAAAATCTGCTGAA. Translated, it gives CASSPTTAWTKSAE. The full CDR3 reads CASSPTTAWTKSAEAFF.

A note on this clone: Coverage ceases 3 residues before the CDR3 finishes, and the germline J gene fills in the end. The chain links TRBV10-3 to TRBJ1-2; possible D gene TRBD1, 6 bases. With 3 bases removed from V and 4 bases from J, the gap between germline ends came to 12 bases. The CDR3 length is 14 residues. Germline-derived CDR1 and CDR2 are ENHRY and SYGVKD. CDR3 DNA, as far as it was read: TGTGCCATCAGTGAACACAGGGACGGCTATGGC. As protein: CAISEHRDGYG. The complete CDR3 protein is CAISEHRDGYGYTF.

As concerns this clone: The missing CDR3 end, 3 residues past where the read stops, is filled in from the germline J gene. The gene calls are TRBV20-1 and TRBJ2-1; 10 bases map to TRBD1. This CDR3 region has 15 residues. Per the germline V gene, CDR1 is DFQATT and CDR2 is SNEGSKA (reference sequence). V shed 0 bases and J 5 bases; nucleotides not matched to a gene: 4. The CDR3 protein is CSARDGTGVNNEQFF. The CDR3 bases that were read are TGCAGTGCTAGAGATGGGACAGGGGTTAACAATGAG.

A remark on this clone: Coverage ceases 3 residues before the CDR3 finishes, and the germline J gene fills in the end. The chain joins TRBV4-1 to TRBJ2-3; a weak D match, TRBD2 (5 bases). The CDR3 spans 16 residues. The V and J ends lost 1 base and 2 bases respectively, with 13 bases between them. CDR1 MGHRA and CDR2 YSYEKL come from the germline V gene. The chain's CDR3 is CASSQAAGGNTDTQYF. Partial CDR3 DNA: TGCGCCAGCAGCCAAGCCGCAGGAGGCAACACAGATACG.

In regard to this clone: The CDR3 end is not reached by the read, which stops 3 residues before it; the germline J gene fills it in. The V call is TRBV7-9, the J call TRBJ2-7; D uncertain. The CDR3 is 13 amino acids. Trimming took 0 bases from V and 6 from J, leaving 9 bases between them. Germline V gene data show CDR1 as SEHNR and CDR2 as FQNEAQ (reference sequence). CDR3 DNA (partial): TGTGCCAGCAGCTTAGCTTCTGACTCCGAG. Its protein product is CASSLASDSE. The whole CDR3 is CASSLASDSEQYF.